Below, 15 T cell receptor beta chains from the same sample are listed, as sequenced in a study of blood T cell repertoires in COVID-19. Method: immunoSEQ multiplex PCR; TCRdb's copy keeps in-frame clones and lacks some. The table records several thousand clones, 70% to 90% of them present only once. Sample: peripheral blood. The receptor source for this set is a woman aged 45 to 65 with active or convalescent COVID-19.

This clone was picked up a small number of times. This chain joins TRBV28 and TRBJ2-5; tentatively, D is TRBD1 (7 bases). This CDR3 has 14 amino acids. Germline assignment: CDR1 MDHEN and CDR2 SYDVKM. V lost 5 bases and J lost 7, with 17 bases in between. The CDR3 loop reads CASSPGDSPWTQYF. CDR3 nucleotides: TGTGCCAGCAGTCCGGGGGACAGCCCGTGGACCCAGTACTTC. Based on the CDR3 plus reference TRBV28 and TRBJ2-5, the full variable domain is DVKVTQSSRYLVKRTGEKVFLECVQDMDHENMFWYRQDPGLGLRLIYFSYDVKMKEKGDIPEGYSVSREKKERFSLILESASTNQTSMYLCASSPGDSPWTQYFGPGTRLLVL.

The chain has TRBV9 and TRBJ2-3; D uncertain. Per the germline V gene, CDR1 is SGDLS and CDR2 is YYNGEE. The V and J ends lost 4 bases and 3 bases respectively, with 12 bases between them. The CDR3 has 14 residues. CDR3 bases: TGTGCCAGCAGCTACTCCCCGATGACAGATACGCAGTATTTT. This encodes CASSYSPMTDTQYF.

This chain connects TRBV30 to TRBJ1-1, with D perhaps matching TRBD1 (5 bases). CDR3 length equals 14 residues. Trimming pared 6 bases from V and 6 bases from J, leaving 20 bases between. CDR1 is GTSNPN and CDR2 is SVGIG in the germline V gene (reference sequence). In nucleotides, the CDR3 is TGTGCCTGTAGAACCCTAGGGACTTGGGCTGAAGCTTTCTTT. Protein product: CACRTLGTWAEAFF.

In its sample, this clone was seen once. The chain combines TRBV3-1 (or the pseudogene TRBV3-2) with TRBJ2-7; TRBD2 aligns across 7 bases. J was trimmed by 3 bases and V by 2 bases; bases with no gene match: 4. Germline assignment: CDR1 LGHDT and CDR2 YNNKEL (reference sequence). The CDR3 has 14 residues. In DNA, the CDR3 is TGTGCCAGCAGCCAACCCGGACTAGTCTACGAGCAGTACTTC. It encodes CASSQPGLVYEQYF.

V and J are TRBV30 and TRBJ2-3; a possible D gene is TRBD1 (6 bases). The V end lost 5 bases, the J end lost 2 bases, and 17 bases lay between the germline ends. The germline gives CDR1 GTSNPN, CDR2 SVGIG (reference sequence). This CDR3 spans 15 amino acids. The CDR3 nucleotides are TGTGCCTGGGGGGCAGGGACAACGTACACAGATACGCAGTATTTT. This sequence encodes CAWGAGTTYTDTQYF.

The chain uses TRBV6-1 and TRBJ2-1, with 7 bases that match TRBD2. The CDR3 is made up of 15 amino acids. CDR1 is MNHNS and CDR2 is SASEGT in the germline V gene. The ends lost 2 bases at V and 2 bases at J; junction bases unmatched: 3. Here the CDR3 reads CASSEYGRTYNEQFF. For the CDR3, the DNA is TGTGCCAGCAGTGAATACGGGAGGACCTACAATGAGCAGTTCTTC.

As to this clone: Compared with germline, one end of the junction differs, possibly owing to a read error. The chain links TRBV30 to TRBJ1-2, with 8 bases aligning to TRBD1. Germline lookup yields CDR1 GTSNPN and CDR2 SVGIG (reference sequence). The CDR3 has 10 amino acids. CDR3 DNA: TGCGGACAGGGTGACTATGGCTACACCTTC. Its protein product is CGQGDYGYTF. The whole variable domain, remainder taken from reference TRBV30 and TRBJ1-2, is SQTIHQWPATLVQPVGSPLSLECTVEGTSNPNLYWYRQAAGRGLQLLFYSVGIGQISSEVPQNLSASRPQDRQFILSSKKLLLSDSGFYLCGQGDYGYTFGSGTRLTVV.

This chain links TRBV6-5 with TRBJ2-3, with D maybe TRBD2 (5 bases). CDR3 length: 16 residues. V shed 2 bases and J shed 0 bases, with 12 bases lying between them. Germline V CDR1 and CDR2: MNHEY, SVGAGI. The CDR3 loop reads CASSYEGSISTDTQYF. The CDR3 DNA sequence: TGTGCCAGCAGTTACGAGGGTTCGATTAGCACAGATACGCAGTATTTT.

The chain links TRBV28 to TRBJ1-4; no reliable D call. Looked up from germline, CDR1 is MDHEN and CDR2 is SYDVKM. Trimming took 3 bases from V and 0 from J, leaving 8 bases between them. The length of the CDR3 is 15 residues. The CDR3 loop is CASSLIGATNEKLFF. CDR3 coding DNA: TGTGCCAGCAGTTTGATAGGAGCAACTAATGAAAAACTGTTTTTT.

V gene TRBV27 combines with J gene TRBJ1-6, with TRBD1 identical over 10 bases. Germline V gene lookup returns CDR1 MNHEY and CDR2 SMNVEV (reference sequence). After removal of 5 bases from V and 6 bases from J, the junction contained 7 bases not matched to a gene. This CDR3 spans 16 amino acids. The CDR3 sequence: CASSPSWDRGNSPLHF. The CDR3, as DNA: TGTGCCAGCAGTCCTAGTTGGGACAGGGGTAATTCACCCCTCCACTTT.

The chain carries TRBV19 and TRBJ1-2; possible D gene TRBD1, 5 bases. The CDR3 spans 13 residues. The germline V gene encodes CDR1 LNHDA and CDR2 SQIVND (reference sequence). Trimming took 3 bases from V and 4 from J, leaving 9 bases between them. The CDR3 is CASSIGGTYGYTF. For the CDR3, the DNA is TGTGCCAGTAGTATCGGGGGGACCTATGGCTACACCTTC.

The CDR3 DNA reads TGTGCCAGCAGTGATTTGGGGGGACGGACCCAGTACTTC. Translation gives CASSDLGGRTQYF. The chain joins TRBV2 to TRBJ2-5; D possibly corresponds to TRBD2 (6 bases). V was shortened by 3 bases and J by 7 bases, with 12 bases between the two germline ends. The germline V gene has CDR1 SNHLY and CDR2 FYNNEI. The CDR3 covers 13 residues. The full variable domain, in which reference TRBV2 and TRBJ2-5 provide the parts outside the CDR3, is EPEVTQTPSHQVTQMGQEVILRCVPISNHLYFYWYRQILGQKVEFLVSFYNNEISEKSEIFDDQFSVERPDGSNFTLKIRSTKLEDSAMYFCASSDLGGRTQYFGPGTRLLVL.

This clone was seen once. The genes are TRBV19 and TRBJ2-5; D ambiguous. The length of the CDR3 is 11 residues. V was pared by 10 bases and J by 7 bases, with 13 bases between. Germline CDR1 and CDR2: LNHDA and SQIVND (reference sequence). In DNA form, the CDR3 reads TGTGCCACCTCCCTAAGTAGGACCCAGTACTTC. Its translation is CATSLSRTQYF. Full variable domain (missing parts from reference TRBV19 and TRBJ2-5): DGGITQSPKYLFRKEGQNVTLSCEQNLNHDAMYWYRQDPGQGLRLIYYSQIVNDFQKGDIAEGYSVSREKKESFPLTVTSAQKNPTAFYLCATSLSRTQYFGPGTRLLVL.

The rearrangement links TRBV5-1 to TRBJ1-4; 9 bases align to TRBD1. Trimming at V came to 7 bases and at J to 10 bases, leaving 8 bases not matched to a gene. The CDR3 extends over 13 amino acids. CDR1 is SGHRS and CDR2 is YFSETQ in the germline V gene. CDR3 DNA: TGCGCCAGCCCCGGGACAGGGCAATTAAAACTGTTTTTT. Translated: CASPGTGQLKLFF.

This rearrangement joins TRBV19 to TRBJ2-2; TRBD2 matches 11 bases. V dropped 5 bases and J dropped 7; count of bases not matched to a gene: 6. The CDR3 has 15 amino acids. Germline V gene data show CDR1 as LNHDA and CDR2 as SQIVND (reference sequence). The CDR3 loop is CASSPSGGKGGELFF. Written as DNA, the CDR3 is TGTGCCAGTAGTCCTAGCGGGGGGAAGGGCGGGGAGCTGTTTTTT.